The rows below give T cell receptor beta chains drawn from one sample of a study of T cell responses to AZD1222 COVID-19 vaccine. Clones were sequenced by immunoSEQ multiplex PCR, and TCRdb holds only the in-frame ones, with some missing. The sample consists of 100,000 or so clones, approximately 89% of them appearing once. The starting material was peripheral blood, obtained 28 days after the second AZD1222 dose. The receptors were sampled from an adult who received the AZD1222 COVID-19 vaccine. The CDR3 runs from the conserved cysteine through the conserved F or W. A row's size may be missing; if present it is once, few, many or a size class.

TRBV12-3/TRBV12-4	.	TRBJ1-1	CASSLWGEEAFF
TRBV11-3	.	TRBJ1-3	CASRHQGAGNTIYF
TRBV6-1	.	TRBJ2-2	CASSEAWGWDTGELFF
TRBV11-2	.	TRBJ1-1	CASSKSRVDTEAFF
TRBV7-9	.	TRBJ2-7	CASSLAMAGTYEQYF
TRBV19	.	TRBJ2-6	CASTRYSGANVLTF
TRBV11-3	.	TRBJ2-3	CASSLGFPQLADTQYF
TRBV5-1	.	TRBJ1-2	CASSPSEVRAANYGYTF
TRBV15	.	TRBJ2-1	CATRVKKGLADNEQFF
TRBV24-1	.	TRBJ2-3	CATSDSGGDTQYF
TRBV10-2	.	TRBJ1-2	CASSRESYGYTF
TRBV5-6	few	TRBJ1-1	CASTGTDRTEAFF
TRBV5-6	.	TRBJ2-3	CASSLAGGLAGAGTDTQYF
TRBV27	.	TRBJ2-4	CASGTANIQYF
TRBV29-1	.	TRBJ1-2	CSVEDSRQPPWDGYTF
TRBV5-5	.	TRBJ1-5	CASSFRGTGNQPQHF
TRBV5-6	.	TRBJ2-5	CASSPPGRTSSGETQYF
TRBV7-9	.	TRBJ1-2	CASSLDRYGYTF
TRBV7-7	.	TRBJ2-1	CASSLRAGGTSQSYNEQFF
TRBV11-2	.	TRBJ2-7	CASSTKGDPSYEQYF
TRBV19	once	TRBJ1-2	CASIRTGVGGYTF
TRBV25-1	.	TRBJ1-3	CASSSNPVGGNTIYF
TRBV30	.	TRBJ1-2	CAWMGQKNNYGYTF
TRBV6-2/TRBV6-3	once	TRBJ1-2	CASSLGWGYGYTF
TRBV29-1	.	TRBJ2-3	CSVGQGGADTQYF
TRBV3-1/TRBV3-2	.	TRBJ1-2	CASSPGQGDLYGYTF
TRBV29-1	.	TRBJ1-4	CSVEGQGATKLFF
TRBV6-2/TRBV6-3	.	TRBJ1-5	CASSQQGGQPQHF
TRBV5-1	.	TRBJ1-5	CASRPDRDQPQHF
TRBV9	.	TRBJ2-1	CASSVGTSGGYEQFF
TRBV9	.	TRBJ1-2	CASSVGTGGRGYTF
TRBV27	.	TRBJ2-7	CASSLYGVEQYF
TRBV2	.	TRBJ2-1	CASSARSYNEQFF
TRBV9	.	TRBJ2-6	CASSVATALGANVLTF
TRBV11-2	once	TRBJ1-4	CASTSAGGGGKLFF
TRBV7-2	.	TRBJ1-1	CASSLAVVGTEAFF
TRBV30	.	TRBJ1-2	CAWSVGHPSTF
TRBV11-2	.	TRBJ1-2	CASSPHTNYGYTF
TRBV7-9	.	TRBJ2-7	CASVDRGVYEQYF
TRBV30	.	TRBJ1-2	CAWRRAVDNYGYTF